A selection of T cell receptor beta chains follows, all from one sample in a study of PD-L1 blockade in urothelial cancer. Profiled with immunoSEQ multiplex PCR; TCRdb holds only in-frame clones, not every one. The data hold 30,000 to 45,000 clones, with over 70% observed a single time. The sequenced sample was PBMCs, obtained around atezolizumab (anti-PD-L1) treatment. These receptors came from a man between 60 and 75 years old with urothelial cancer. CDR3s include the opening cysteine and the closing phenylalanine or tryptophan. The D gene is left open where the match is weak. Only part of the rows carry a size: once, few, many, or a class if the clone is expanded.

14 | - | TRBJ2-7 | - | TRBV5-1 | CVSSLPAVRGEQYF | TGCGTCAGCAGCTTACCCGCTGTCAGGGGCGAGCAGTACTTC
11 | - | TRBJ2-1 | - | TRBV28 | CASSRRDEQFF | TGTGCCAGCAGTCGTCGAGATGAGCAGTTCTTC
12 | - | TRBJ2-3 | - | TRBV18 | CASSPGPDTQYF | TGTGCCAGCTCACCTGGGCCAGATACGCAGTATTTT
13 | TRBD1 | TRBJ1-1 | - | TRBV29-1 | CSAKRGLETEAFF | TGCAGCGCCAAGAGGGGGCTTGAGACTGAAGCTTTCTTT
14 | - | TRBJ1-3 | - | TRBV2 | CASRNPGSGNTIYF | TGTGCCAGCAGAAATCCGGGATCCGGAAACACCATATATTTT
15 | TRBD1 | TRBJ2-1 | - | TRBV7-6 | CASSFEGASYNEQFF | TGTGCCAGCAGCTTCGAGGGGGCCTCCTACAATGAGCAGTTCTTC
14 | TRBD2 | TRBJ2-1 | once | TRBV4-3 | CASSQVPSGSEQFF | TGCGCCAGCAGCCAAGTGCCTAGCGGGAGTGAGCAGTTCTTC
14 | - | TRBJ1-2 | - | TRBV28 | CASRGTGRNYGYTF | TGTGCCAGCAGAGGGACTGGCAGAAACTATGGCTACACCTTC
12 | - | TRBJ1-2 | - | TRBV28 | CASNVGGYGYTF | TGTGCCAGCAATGTAGGGGGCTATGGCTACACCTTC
14 | TRBD1 | TRBJ1-1 | once | TRBV27 | CASSLTGTNTEAFF | TGTGCCAGCAGTTTGACAGGGACGAACACTGAAGCTTTCTTT
15 | - | TRBJ1-5 | - | TRBV6-6 | CASSYGRGSNQPQHF | TGTGCCAGCAGTTACGGAAGGGGGAGCAATCAGCCCCAGCATTTT
16 | TRBD2 | TRBJ2-2 | once | TRBV30 | CAWSVVLAGAHGELFF | TGTGCCTGGAGTGTCGTACTAGCGGGAGCCCACGGGGAGCTGTTTTTT
15 | - | TRBJ2-7 | - | TRBV5-1 | CASSWTISQGSEQYF | TGCGCCAGCAGCTGGACCATTTCTCAGGGATCCGAGCAGTACTTC
15 | TRBD2 | TRBJ2-7 | - | TRBV5-1 | CASSPPAGGQIEQYF | TGCGCCAGCAGTCCCCCAGCGGGGGGGCAAATTGAGCAGTACTTC
14 | TRBD1 | TRBJ2-7 | - | TRBV7-9 | CASSAGQGAYEQYF | TGTGCCAGCAGCGCGGGACAGGGGGCATACGAGCAGTACTTC
15 | - | TRBJ2-7 | medium-sized | TRBV6-1 | CASTIIRSLSYEQYF | TGTGCCAGCACCATCATTCGGTCCCTCTCCTACGAGCAGTACTTC
13 | - | TRBJ1-5 | - | TRBV7-9 | CASSLRQNQPQHF | TGTGCCAGCAGTTTACGACAGAATCAGCCCCAGCATTTT
13 | TRBD1 | TRBJ2-5 | - | TRBV5-1 | CASSSDRGETQYF | TGCGCCAGCAGCTCTGACAGGGGGGAGACCCAGTACTTC
17 | - | TRBJ2-7 | once | TRBV4-3 | CASSQESDGLRIHEQYF | TGCGCCAGCAGCCAAGAAAGTGACGGACTAAGGATCCACGAGCAGTACTTC
18 | TRBD2 | TRBJ2-1 | - | TRBV9 | CASSVRLAGESPNNEQFF | TGTGCCAGCAGCGTCAGACTAGCGGGAGAGTCCCCCAACAATGAGCAGTTCTTC
14 | TRBD1 | TRBJ1-2 | - | TRBV6-5 | CASSLLGTGYGYTF | TGTGCCAGCAGTCTCCTCGGGACAGGCTATGGCTACACCTTC
15 | TRBD2 | TRBJ2-3 | - | TRBV27 | CASSLRGSGADTQYF | TGTGCCAGCAGTTTAAGGGGTAGCGGGGCTGATACGCAGTATTTT
13 | - | TRBJ2-7 | - | TRBV28 | CASSYRGPVEQYF | TGTGCCAGCAGTTATAGAGGTCCGGTGGAGCAGTACTTC
16 | TRBD1 | TRBJ1-1 | once | TRBV6-5 | CASSYRTGGLNTEAFF | TGTGCCAGCAGTTACAGGACAGGGGGCCTGAACACTGAAGCTTTCTTT
17 | TRBD2 | TRBJ2-3 | - | TRBV27 | CASSLGGAGGTTNTQYF | TGTGCCAGCAGTTTAGGCGGAGCGGGAGGGACCACGAATACGCAGTATTTT
15 | TRBD1 | TRBJ2-3 | few | TRBV6-1 | CASTEGTASTDTQYF | TGTGCCAGCACTGAAGGGACAGCTAGCACAGATACGCAGTATTTT
14 | - | TRBJ1-2 | - | TRBV5-1 | CASSLLGSGYGYTF | TGCGCCAGCAGCTTGCTAGGATCTGGCTATGGCTACACCTTC
17 | TRBD2 | TRBJ2-1 | - | TRBV27 | CASSPLAGGPVDGEQFF | TGTGCCAGCAGTCCTCTAGCGGGAGGGCCGGTAGACGGTGAGCAGTTCTTC
14 | - | TRBJ1-5 | - | TRBV2 | CASSAQGGSEPQHF | TGTGCCAGCAGTGCGCAGGGAGGTTCGGAACCCCAGCATTTT
15 | TRBD1 | TRBJ1-5 | - | TRBV2 | CASSLQGLGNQPQHF | TGTGCCAGCAGCCTACAGGGGTTAGGCAATCAGCCCCAGCATTTT
14 | - | TRBJ2-5 | - | TRBV7-2 | CASSLGSGQETQYF | TGTGCCAGCAGCTTAGGGTCAGGACAAGAGACCCAGTACTTC
15 | TRBD1 | TRBJ1-6 | few | TRBV2 | CASRARTGGNSPLHF | TGTGCCAGCAGGGCCAGGACAGGGGGTAATTCACCCCTCCACTTT